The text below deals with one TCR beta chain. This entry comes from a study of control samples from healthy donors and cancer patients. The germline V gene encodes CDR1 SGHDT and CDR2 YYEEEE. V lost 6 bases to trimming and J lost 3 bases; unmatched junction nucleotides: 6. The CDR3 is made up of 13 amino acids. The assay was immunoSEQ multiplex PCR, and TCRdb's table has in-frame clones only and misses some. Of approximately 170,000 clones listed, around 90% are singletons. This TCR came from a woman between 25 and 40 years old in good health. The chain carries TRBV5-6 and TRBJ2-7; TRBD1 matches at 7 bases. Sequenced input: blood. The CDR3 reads CASTLGQDYEQYF. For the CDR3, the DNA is TGTGCCAGCACACTCGGACAGGACTACGAGCAGTACTTC.